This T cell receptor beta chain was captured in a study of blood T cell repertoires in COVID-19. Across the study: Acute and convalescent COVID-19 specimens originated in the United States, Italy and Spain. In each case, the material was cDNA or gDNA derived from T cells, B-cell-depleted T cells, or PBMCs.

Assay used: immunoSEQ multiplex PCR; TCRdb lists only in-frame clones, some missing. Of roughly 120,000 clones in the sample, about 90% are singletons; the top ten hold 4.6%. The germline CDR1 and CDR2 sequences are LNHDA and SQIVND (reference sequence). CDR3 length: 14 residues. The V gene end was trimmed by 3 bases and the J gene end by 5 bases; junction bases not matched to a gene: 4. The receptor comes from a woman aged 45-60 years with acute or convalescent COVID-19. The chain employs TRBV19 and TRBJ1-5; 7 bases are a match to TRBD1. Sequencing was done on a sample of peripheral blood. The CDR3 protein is CASSILQGDQPQHF. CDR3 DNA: TGTGCCAGTAGTATCCTCCAGGGGGATCAGCCCCAGCATTTT.